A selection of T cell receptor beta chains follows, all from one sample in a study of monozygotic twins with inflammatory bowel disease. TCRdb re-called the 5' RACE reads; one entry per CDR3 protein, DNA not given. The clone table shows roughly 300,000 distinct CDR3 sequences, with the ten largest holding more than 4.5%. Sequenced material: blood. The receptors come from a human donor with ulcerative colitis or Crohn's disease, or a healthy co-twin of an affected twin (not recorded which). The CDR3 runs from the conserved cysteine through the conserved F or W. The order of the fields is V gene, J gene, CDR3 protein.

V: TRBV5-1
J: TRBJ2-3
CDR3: CASSFSGGASGDTQYF

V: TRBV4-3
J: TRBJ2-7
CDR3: CASSSGRGGSYEQYF

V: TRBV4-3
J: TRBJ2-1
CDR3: CASSPWGAHNEQFF

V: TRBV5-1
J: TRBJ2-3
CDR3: CASSLDSGGARDTQYF

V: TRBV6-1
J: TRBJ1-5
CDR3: CASIEDSGFGPQHF

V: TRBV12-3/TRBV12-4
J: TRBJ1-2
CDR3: CASSPPRTGVTF

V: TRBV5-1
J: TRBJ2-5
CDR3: CASSLNRGQETQYF

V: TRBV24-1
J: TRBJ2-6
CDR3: CATRPGQGSGANVLTF

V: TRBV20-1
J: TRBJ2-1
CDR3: CSARDPRGVEFVQFF

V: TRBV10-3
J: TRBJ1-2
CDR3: CAISAQGTGNYGYTF

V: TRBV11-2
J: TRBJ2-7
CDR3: CASSLVSSGPSGWGEQYF

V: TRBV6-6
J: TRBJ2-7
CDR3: CASSYSGTLHEQYF

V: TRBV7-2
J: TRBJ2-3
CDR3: CASSPVSDLELAQYF

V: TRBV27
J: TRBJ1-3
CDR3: CASSPTPDSSGNTIYF

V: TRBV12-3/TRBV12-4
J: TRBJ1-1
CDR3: CASSLRGNNEAFF

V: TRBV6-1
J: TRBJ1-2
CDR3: CASSEQGFYGYTF

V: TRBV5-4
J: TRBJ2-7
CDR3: CASSWGLGGTEQYF

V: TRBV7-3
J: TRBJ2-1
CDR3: CASSATSGGVFF

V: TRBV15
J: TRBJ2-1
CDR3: CATSRALPMSSYNEQFF

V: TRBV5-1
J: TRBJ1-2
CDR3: CASSLDTGSPYGYTF

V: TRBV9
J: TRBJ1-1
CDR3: CASSVGGRTEAFF

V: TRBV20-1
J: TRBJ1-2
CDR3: CSASTGGAKSGYTF